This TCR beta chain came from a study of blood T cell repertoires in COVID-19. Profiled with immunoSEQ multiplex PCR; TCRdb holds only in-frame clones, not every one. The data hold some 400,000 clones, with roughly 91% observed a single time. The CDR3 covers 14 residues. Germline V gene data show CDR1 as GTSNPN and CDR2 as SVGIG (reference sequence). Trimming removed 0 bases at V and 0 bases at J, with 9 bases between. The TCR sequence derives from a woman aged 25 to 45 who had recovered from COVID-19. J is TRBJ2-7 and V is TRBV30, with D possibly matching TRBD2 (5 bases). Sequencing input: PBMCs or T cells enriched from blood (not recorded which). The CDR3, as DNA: TGTGCCTGGAGTGTACTGGGGAGCTCCTACGAGCAGTACTTC. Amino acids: CAWSVLGSSYEQYF.